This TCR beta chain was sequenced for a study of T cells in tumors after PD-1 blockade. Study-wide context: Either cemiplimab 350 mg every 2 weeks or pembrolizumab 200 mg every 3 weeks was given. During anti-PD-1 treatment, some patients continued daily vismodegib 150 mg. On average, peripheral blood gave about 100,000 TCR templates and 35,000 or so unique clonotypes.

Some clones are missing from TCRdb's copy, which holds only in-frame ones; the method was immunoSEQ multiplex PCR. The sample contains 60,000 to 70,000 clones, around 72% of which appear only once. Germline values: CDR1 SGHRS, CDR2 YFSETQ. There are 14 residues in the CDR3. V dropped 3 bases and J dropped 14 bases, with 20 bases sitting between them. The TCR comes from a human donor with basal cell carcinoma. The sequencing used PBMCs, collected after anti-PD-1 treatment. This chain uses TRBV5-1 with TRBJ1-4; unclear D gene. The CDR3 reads CASSSSGFNGGLFF. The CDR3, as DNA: TGCGCCAGCAGCTCGAGTGGCTTTAATGGAGGGCTGTTTTTT.